The rows below give T cell receptor beta chains drawn from one sample of a study of T-cell memory formation after mild COVID-19. TCRdb independently ran MiXCR on the 5' RACE reads; one entry per CDR3 protein. In the table there are approximately 100,000 distinct CDR3 sequences, 8.5% to 14% of which are singletons. What was sequenced was PBMCs or a T cell subset sorted from them (not recorded which). The receptors stem from a man younger than 30 who had mild COVID-19 (a few samples of this study predate the infection). Cell type and time point are not known. CDR3s include the opening cysteine and the closing phenylalanine or tryptophan. The order of the fields is CDR3 protein, CDR3 DNA, clone size, V gene, J gene, D gene. D genes are given only for firm matches. For some rows the clone size is stated as once, few or many, or as a class when expanded; others skip it.

cdr3_aa: CASSRGQGAVGELFF; cdr3_nt: TGCGCCAGCAGCCGCGGACAGGGGGCAGTCGGGGAGCTGTTTTTT; clone_size: many; v_call: TRBV4-3; j_call: TRBJ2-2; d_call: TRBD1
cdr3_aa: CASSLAGESGYTQYF; cdr3_nt: TGTGCCAGCAGCTTAGCGGGGGAGTCCGGGTATACGCAGTATTTT; clone_size: many; v_call: TRBV7-6; j_call: TRBJ2-3; d_call: -
cdr3_aa: CASSVLAGPYEQYF; cdr3_nt: TGTGCCAGCAGCGTACTAGCGGGGCCCTACGAGCAGTACTTC; clone_size: -; v_call: TRBV6-2/TRBV6-3; j_call: TRBJ2-7; d_call: TRBD2
cdr3_aa: CATSRDRGAGNTIYF; cdr3_nt: TGTGCCACCAGCAGAGATCGGGGAGCTGGAAACACCATATATTTT; clone_size: few; v_call: TRBV15; j_call: TRBJ1-3; d_call: -
cdr3_aa: CASSQDPLAGNDYEQYF; cdr3_nt: TGCGCCAGCAGCCAAGACCCACTGGCGGGGAACGACTACGAGCAGTACTTC; clone_size: few; v_call: TRBV4-1; j_call: TRBJ2-7; d_call: -
cdr3_aa: CASSYSGTSGPMDEQYF; cdr3_nt: TGTGCCAGCAGTTACTCCGGGACTAGCGGGCCTATGGACGAGCAGTACTTC; clone_size: few; v_call: TRBV6-2/TRBV6-3; j_call: TRBJ2-7; d_call: TRBD2
cdr3_aa: CASSYLALAGYADTQYF; cdr3_nt: TGTGCCAGCAGTTACCTCGCACTAGCGGGGTATGCAGATACGCAGTATTTT; clone_size: few; v_call: TRBV6-2/TRBV6-3; j_call: TRBJ2-3; d_call: TRBD2
cdr3_aa: CASSDGPTDTQYF; cdr3_nt: TGTGCCAGCAGTGACGGGCCCACAGATACGCAGTATTTT; clone_size: -; v_call: TRBV6-4; j_call: TRBJ2-3; d_call: -
cdr3_aa: CASSLEGTSGYNEQFF; cdr3_nt: TGTGCCAGCAGCTTAGAAGGGACTAGCGGCTACAATGAGCAGTTCTTC; clone_size: few; v_call: TRBV7-9; j_call: TRBJ2-1; d_call: TRBD2
cdr3_aa: CASSRTGPTDTQYF; cdr3_nt: TGTGCCAGCAGTCGGACAGGACCCACAGATACGCAGTATTTT; clone_size: few; v_call: TRBV12-3/TRBV12-4; j_call: TRBJ2-3; d_call: TRBD1
cdr3_aa: CASSSRDRAYEQYF; cdr3_nt: TGTGCCAGCAGCTCCCGGGACAGGGCCTACGAGCAGTACTTC; clone_size: -; v_call: TRBV7-9; j_call: TRBJ2-7; d_call: TRBD1
cdr3_aa: CSARAAGGLVDTQYF; cdr3_nt: TGCAGTGCTAGAGCGGCGGGGGGGCTGGTAGATACGCAGTATTTT; clone_size: few; v_call: TRBV20-1; j_call: TRBJ2-3; d_call: TRBD2
cdr3_aa: CASSQDRGRDEQYF; cdr3_nt: TGCGCCAGCAGCCAGGACAGGGGGCGCGACGAGCAGTACTTC; clone_size: -; v_call: TRBV4-3; j_call: TRBJ2-7; d_call: TRBD1
cdr3_aa: CASSSRRVSTDTQYF; cdr3_nt: TGTGCCAGCAGTTCCCGGAGGGTCAGCACAGATACGCAGTATTTT; clone_size: many; v_call: TRBV12-3/TRBV12-4; j_call: TRBJ2-3; d_call: -
cdr3_aa: CASRHGTSGTDTQYF; cdr3_nt: TGTGCCAGCAGGCACGGGACTAGCGGCACAGATACGCAGTATTTT; clone_size: many; v_call: TRBV11-3; j_call: TRBJ2-3; d_call: TRBD2
cdr3_aa: CATSREGRSTDTQYF; cdr3_nt: TGTGCCACCAGCAGAGAGGGGCGTAGCACAGATACGCAGTATTTT; clone_size: -; v_call: TRBV15; j_call: TRBJ2-3; d_call: -
cdr3_aa: CASVDGGSLLSSYEQYF; cdr3_nt: TGCGCCAGCGTTGATGGGGGATCCCTTCTGAGCTCCTACGAGCAGTACTTC; clone_size: -; v_call: TRBV10-2; j_call: TRBJ2-7; d_call: -
cdr3_aa: CSADGRRQTGGASTEAFF; cdr3_nt: TGCAGTGCAGATGGCCGCCGTCAAACAGGGGGCGCGTCCACTGAAGCTTTCTTT; clone_size: few; v_call: TRBV20-1; j_call: TRBJ1-1; d_call: TRBD1
cdr3_aa: CASSPGTAYYGYTF; cdr3_nt: TGTGCCAGCAGCCCTGGGACAGCTTACTATGGCTACACCTTC; clone_size: many; v_call: TRBV7-2; j_call: TRBJ1-2; d_call: TRBD1
cdr3_aa: CASSLDDREAFF; cdr3_nt: TGTGCCAGCAGCTTAGACGACAGGGAAGCTTTCTTT; clone_size: few; v_call: TRBV7-9; j_call: TRBJ1-1; d_call: -
cdr3_aa: CASRWDPGNTIYF; cdr3_nt: TGTGCCAGCCGTTGGGACCCTGGAAACACCATATATTTT; clone_size: few; v_call: TRBV12-3/TRBV12-4; j_call: TRBJ1-3; d_call: -
cdr3_aa: CASSLGLGGEQFF; cdr3_nt: TGCGCCAGCAGCTTGGGGTTGGGGGGTGAGCAGTTCTTC; clone_size: -; v_call: TRBV5-1; j_call: TRBJ2-1; d_call: -
cdr3_aa: CASSSQTGSGYGYTF; cdr3_nt: TGTGCCAGCAGTTCACAGACAGGGTCGGGCTATGGCTACACCTTC; clone_size: -; v_call: TRBV12-3/TRBV12-4; j_call: TRBJ1-2; d_call: TRBD1
cdr3_aa: CASLGPASGNTIYF; cdr3_nt: TGTGCCAGCTTAGGGCCCGCCTCTGGAAACACCATATATTTT; clone_size: few; v_call: TRBV2; j_call: TRBJ1-3; d_call: -
cdr3_aa: CASSITGNQPQHF; cdr3_nt: TGTGCCAGTAGTATTACAGGGAATCAGCCCCAGCATTTT; clone_size: few; v_call: TRBV19; j_call: TRBJ1-5; d_call: -
cdr3_aa: CASRPGQAPSPLHF; cdr3_nt: TGTGCCAGCAGACCCGGACAGGCTCCTAGCCCCCTCCACTTT; clone_size: few; v_call: TRBV6-2/TRBV6-3; j_call: TRBJ1-6; d_call: TRBD1
cdr3_aa: CASSSGTKEKLFF; cdr3_nt: TGTGCCAGCAGCTCCGGGACAAAGGAAAAACTGTTTTTT; clone_size: -; v_call: TRBV9; j_call: TRBJ1-4; d_call: -
cdr3_aa: CASSRPDWGGLTDTQYF; cdr3_nt: TGTGCCAGCAGCCGACCAGACTGGGGGGGACTTACAGATACGCAGTATTTT; clone_size: few; v_call: TRBV4-2; j_call: TRBJ2-3; d_call: TRBD2
cdr3_aa: CASSVSSGGLSDTEAFF; cdr3_nt: TGTGCCAGCAGCGTGAGCTCGGGGGGCTTATCGGACACTGAAGCTTTCTTT; clone_size: few; v_call: TRBV9; j_call: TRBJ1-1; d_call: -
cdr3_aa: CASSRTPSTDTQYF; cdr3_nt: TGTGCCAGCAGCCGAACTCCTAGCACAGATACGCAGTATTTT; clone_size: -; v_call: TRBV9; j_call: TRBJ2-3; d_call: -
cdr3_aa: CASSKETAPQHF; cdr3_nt: TGTGCCAGCAGCAAAGAGACGGCGCCCCAGCATTTT; clone_size: -; v_call: TRBV21-1; j_call: TRBJ1-5; d_call: -
cdr3_aa: CTSSRTDRPDNEQFF; cdr3_nt: TGCACCAGCAGCCGGACGGACAGGCCCGACAATGAGCAGTTCTTC; clone_size: few; v_call: TRBV1; j_call: TRBJ2-1; d_call: -
cdr3_aa: CAVGQRLQETQYF; cdr3_nt: TGTGCCGTAGGGCAGCGACTTCAAGAGACCCAGTACTTC; clone_size: -; v_call: TRBV6-1; j_call: TRBJ2-5; d_call: -
cdr3_aa: CATARAGELFF; cdr3_nt: TGTGCCACAGCAAGGGCCGGGGAGCTGTTTTTT; clone_size: few; v_call: TRBV11-2; j_call: TRBJ2-2; d_call: -
cdr3_aa: CASSQGWGGEETQYF; cdr3_nt: TGCGCCAGCAGCCAAGGGTGGGGGGGTGAAGAGACCCAGTACTTC; clone_size: few; v_call: TRBV4-1; j_call: TRBJ2-5; d_call: TRBD2
cdr3_aa: CASNPSGTGDTEAFF; cdr3_nt: TGTGCCAGCAATCCTTCCGGGACAGGGGACACTGAAGCTTTCTTT; clone_size: -; v_call: TRBV12-3/TRBV12-4; j_call: TRBJ1-1; d_call: TRBD1
cdr3_aa: CASSVGHQNTGELFF; cdr3_nt: TGTGCCAGCAGCGTGGGACACCAGAACACCGGGGAGCTGTTTTTT; clone_size: many; v_call: TRBV7-8; j_call: TRBJ2-2; d_call: -
cdr3_aa: CASRKGGSYNEQFF; cdr3_nt: TGTGCCAGCAGAAAAGGGGGCTCCTACAATGAGCAGTTCTTC; clone_size: -; v_call: TRBV27; j_call: TRBJ2-1; d_call: -
cdr3_aa: CASSTKGVIEQFF; cdr3_nt: TGCGCCAGCAGCACCAAAGGAGTGATTGAGCAGTTCTTC; clone_size: few; v_call: TRBV5-1; j_call: TRBJ2-1; d_call: -
cdr3_aa: CASSLQENGETQYF; cdr3_nt: TGTGCCAGCAGCTTACAAGAGAATGGAGAGACCCAGTACTTC; clone_size: few; v_call: TRBV13; j_call: TRBJ2-5; d_call: -
cdr3_aa: CASSYRTSVAYTQYF; cdr3_nt: TGTGCCAGCAGCTACCGGACTAGCGTGGCATATACGCAGTATTTT; clone_size: few; v_call: TRBV7-9; j_call: TRBJ2-3; d_call: TRBD2
cdr3_aa: CASSPRDRPHEQYF; cdr3_nt: TGCGCCAGCAGCCCCCGGGACAGGCCCCACGAGCAGTACTTC; clone_size: few; v_call: TRBV5-1; j_call: TRBJ2-7; d_call: TRBD1